Below, 26 T cell receptor beta chains from the same sample are listed, as sequenced in a study of blood T cell repertoires in COVID-19. Sequenced by immunoSEQ multiplex PCR; TCRdb stores in-frame clones only, minus some. The sample has some 300,000 clones; approximately 88% are singletons. Sequencing was done on a sample of peripheral blood. All receptors derive from a young woman who had recovered from COVID-19.

V is TRBV6-5 and J is TRBJ1-6; D gene unclear. Germline V lookup: CDR1 MNHEY, CDR2 SVGAGI. CDR3 length equals 13 residues. Trimming took 5 bases from V and 10 from J, leaving 12 bases between them. The CDR3 here is CASSRGLRSPLHF. For the CDR3, the DNA is TGTGCCAGCAGTCGGGGTTTACGCTCACCCCTCCACTTT.

The rearrangement joins TRBV21-1 to TRBJ2-7; TRBD2, the D gene given by the table, was not confirmed from the DNA. TRBV21-1 is flagged as a pseudogene. The CDR3 length is 13 residues. Here the CDR3 reads CASSKAVSYEQYF. DNA for the CDR3: TGTGCCAGCAGCAAGGCGGTGTCCTACGAGCAGTACTTC.

The chain employs TRBV9 and TRBJ2-1; 9 nucleotides agree with TRBD2. Germline lookup yields CDR1 SGDLS and CDR2 YYNGEE. J gave up 0 bases and V 0 bases, and 10 bases lay outside the gene matches. This CDR3 comprises 19 residues. In DNA, the CDR3 is TGTGCCAGCAGCGTAGAGCCAGCGGGGGGCCCGTACTCCTACAATGAGCAGTTCTTC. It specifies CASSVEPAGGPYSYNEQFF.

With regard to this clone: This sample also contains other DNA sequences that code for the same CDR3. The chain links TRBV4-1 to TRBJ2-7, with 9 bases identical to TRBD2. CDR3 length equals 15 residues. CDR1 MGHRA and CDR2 YSYEKL come from the germline V gene. V lost 1 base, J lost 0 bases, and 1 base stayed unmatched. Here the CDR3 DNA reads TGCGCCAGCAGCCAAGGACTAGCGGCCTCCTACGAGCAGTACTTC. This translates into CASSQGLAASYEQYF.

The chain joins TRBV28 to TRBJ2-1; 9 bases fit TRBD2. This CDR3 region has 13 residues. Germline V gene data show CDR1 as MDHEN and CDR2 as SYDVKM. Trimming at V came to 6 bases and at J to 6 bases, leaving 3 bases not matched to a gene. For the CDR3, the DNA is TGTGCCAGCAGGGGACTAGCATTCAATGAGCAGTTCTTC. Its translation: CASRGLAFNEQFF.

On this clone: Other nucleotide sequences from this sample produce the same CDR3. The chain links TRBV18 to TRBJ1-2, with D possibly TRBD1 on 5 matching bases. Germline CDR1 KGHSH, CDR2 LQKENI. This CDR3 region has 13 residues. V lost 2 bases, J lost 2 bases, and 6 bases lay in between. The CDR3 here is CASSPDRNYGYTF. CDR3 DNA: TGTGCCAGCTCACCAGACAGAAACTATGGCTACACCTTC.

The chain uses TRBV10-3 and TRBJ2-1; TRBD2 agrees at 8 bases. V shed 3 bases and J 10 bases; nucleotides not matched to a gene: 5. Germline CDR1 reads ENHRY; CDR2 reads SYGVKD. The CDR3 covers 13 residues. The CDR3 DNA is TGTGCCATCAGTGACGGACTAGCCGGGGAGCAGTTCTTC. Translation gives CAISDGLAGEQFF.

The V call is TRBV20-1, the J call TRBJ1-1; D perhaps matches TRBD1 (6 bases). The CDR3 is 11 amino acids. Germline lookup yields CDR1 DFQATT and CDR2 SNEGSKA (reference sequence). With 5 bases removed from V and 10 bases from J, the gap between germline ends came to 14 bases. The CDR3 DNA follows: TGCAGTGCTCGAAAGGACAGAGGAGCTTTCTTT. This translates into CSARKDRGAFF.

The V call is TRBV27, the J call TRBJ1-1; D ambiguous. This CDR3 contains 14 residues. V gave up 2 bases and J gave up 7 bases, with 14 bases separating them. Germline loops: CDR1 MNHEY, CDR2 SMNVEV (reference sequence). The CDR3 loop reads CASSLIPGKNEAFF. CDR3 sequence (DNA): TGTGCCAGCAGTTTAATCCCGGGGAAGAATGAAGCTTTCTTT.

The chain is built from TRBV2 and TRBJ1-2; maybe TRBD1 (6 bases). CDR3 size: 13 residues. Deletions cut 8 bases from V and 6 bases from J, with 16 bases between. Germline V gives CDR1 SNHLY, CDR2 FYNNEI. The CDR3 DNA reads TGTGCCAGCCGAAACAGGGTTCGGGATGGCTACACCTTC. It translates to CASRNRVRDGYTF.

This chain connects TRBV7-2 to TRBJ2-1; 7 nucleotides line up with TRBD2. Unmatched junction bases numbered 5, after V lost 2 bases and J lost 1 base. Germline loops: CDR1 SGHTA, CDR2 FQGNSA. The CDR3 is made up of 16 amino acids. The CDR3 loop is CASSLMISGSYNEQFF. Here the CDR3 DNA reads TGTGCCAGCAGCTTAATGATTAGCGGGTCCTACAATGAGCAGTTCTTC.

The CDR3 sequence: CASSPEFRQGPYGYTF. The CDR3 DNA reads as TGTGCCAGCAGCCCCGAGTTTCGACAGGGCCCCTATGGCTACACCTTC. J is TRBJ1-2 and V is TRBV7-8; 7 bases are shared with TRBD1. Germline V lookup: CDR1 SGHVS, CDR2 FQNEAQ. This CDR3 contains 16 residues. V trimming: 5 bases; J trimming: 4 bases; junction bases outside the gene matches: 13.

The V gene is TRBV30, the J gene TRBJ1-1; TRBD1 is a possible D gene (5 bases). Germline V gives CDR1 GTSNPN, CDR2 SVGIG (reference sequence). The ends were cut back, 5 bases at V and 4 bases at J, with 20 bases in the middle. The CDR3 runs to 15 residues. The CDR3 region has the DNA TGTGCCTGGGGGGGTAAGGAGGGGAGGATCACTGAAGCTTTCTTT. This sequence encodes CAWGGKEGRITEAFF.

The chain recombines TRBV5-1 with TRBJ2-7; the D gene is possibly TRBD2 (5 bases). Trimming left V 4 bases short and J 2 bases short, with 16 bases between. Germline CDR1 reads SGHRS; CDR2 reads YFSETQ. The CDR3 is 15 residues long. The CDR3 here is CASSADLGGPYEQYF. CDR3 bases: TGCGCCAGCAGCGCTGACCTAGGAGGACCCTACGAGCAGTACTTC.

This clone was picked up one time. The chain joins TRBV11-3 to TRBJ2-2; D is possibly TRBD1 (5 bases). Trimming cost V 8 bases and J 4 bases, with 14 bases left between them. The germline CDR1 and CDR2 sequences are SGHNT and YENEEA. The CDR3 is made up of 14 amino acids. The CDR3 spells CASSSGSGTGELFF. The CDR3 DNA reads as TGTGCCAGCTCCTCAGGGTCGGGCACCGGGGAGCTGTTTTTT.

The chain couples TRBV4-3 to TRBJ1-6; weak D call: TRBD1 (5 bases). Germline CDR1 reads LGHNA; CDR2 reads YSLEER. V lost 0 bases and J lost 8, with 11 bases in between. The CDR3 contains 15 residues. In DNA form, the CDR3 reads TGCGCCAGCAGCCAAGAGGGGGGTCTGGATTCACCCCTCCACTTT. It codes for CASSQEGGLDSPLHF.

In nucleotides, the CDR3 is TGCAGTGCTAGTTCTCCGACTAGCGGCACAGATACGCAGTATTTT. It is translated as CSASSPTSGTDTQYF. The rearrangement links TRBV20-1 to TRBJ2-3; 8 nucleotides line up with TRBD2. Trimming at V came to 3 bases and at J to 1 base, leaving 6 bases not matched to a gene. Germline V gene sequence: CDR1 DFQATT, CDR2 SNEGSKA (reference sequence). The CDR3 has 15 residues.

The rearrangement joins TRBV30 to TRBJ2-3; TRBD2 aligns across 13 bases. CDR1 GTSNPN and CDR2 SVGIG come from the germline V gene (reference sequence). The CDR3 totals 16 residues. The V and J ends lost 3 bases and 3 bases, in that order; junction bases with no gene match: 6. In nucleotides, the CDR3 is TGTGCCTGGAGCTCCGGACTAGCGGGGGTGACAGATACGCAGTATTTT. The encoded protein is CAWSSGLAGVTDTQYF. Full variable domain (outside the CDR3, taken from reference TRBV30 and TRBJ2-3): SQTIHQWPATLVQPVGSPLSLECTVEGTSNPNLYWYRQAAGRGLQLLFYSVGIGQISSEVPQNLSASRPQDRQFILSSKKLLLSDSGFYLCAWSSGLAGVTDTQYFGPGTRLTVL.

This clone was seen a few times. This sample includes further DNA sequences coding for the same CDR3. The rearrangement links TRBV5-4 to TRBJ1-6, with TRBD1 matching 8 bases. This CDR3 comprises 16 residues. J lost 4 bases, V lost 4 bases, and 7 bases had no gene match. Germline CDR1 is SGHNT and CDR2 is YYREEE (reference sequence). CDR3 bases: TGTGCCAGCAGCCTCGGACAGGGACCTTATAATTCACCCCTCCACTTT. Translating gives CASSLGQGPYNSPLHF. The complete variable domain, with remaining parts taken from reference TRBV5-4 and TRBJ1-6, reads ETGVTQSPTHLIKTRGQQVTLRCSSQSGHNTVSWYQQALGQGPQFIFQYYREEENGRGNFPPRFSGLQFPNYSSELNVNALELDDSALYLCASSLGQGPYNSPLHFGNGTRLTVT.

The V gene is TRBV6-1, the J gene TRBJ1-5; D remains unclear. The CDR3 spans 16 residues. V was trimmed by 2 bases and J by 3 bases, leaving 14 bases between them. The germline CDR1 and CDR2 sequences are MNHNS and SASEGT. As DNA, the CDR3 is TGTGCCAGCAGTGAAATCAGCGGAGATTACAATCAGCCCCAGCATTTT. Protein product: CASSEISGDYNQPQHF.

A remark on this clone: Other DNA sequences in the sample encode the same CDR3. V is TRBV2 and J is TRBJ1-1; the D gene is possibly TRBD1 (5 bases). The germline V gene has CDR1 SNHLY and CDR2 FYNNEI. V gave up 2 bases and J gave up 0 bases, with 7 bases separating them. The CDR3 has 14 residues. Written as DNA, the CDR3 is TGTGCCAGCAGTGAACAGGGCATGAACACTGAAGCTTTCTTT. Amino acid sequence: CASSEQGMNTEAFF.

The chain is built from TRBV19 and TRBJ1-3; 9 bases match TRBD1. CDR3 length: 14 residues. In germline, CDR1 is LNHDA, CDR2 SQIVND (reference sequence). J was trimmed by 4 bases and V by 7 bases; bases with no gene match: 5. CDR3 nucleotide sequence: TGTGCCAGTAAGGGACAGGGCTACGGAAACACCATATATTTT. Protein sequence: CASKGQGYGNTIYF.

The chain joins TRBV19 to TRBJ1-2; 7 nucleotides align to TRBD1. The CDR3 is 18 amino acids. V shed 5 bases, J shed 1 base, and the junction held 16 bases outside the gene matches. CDR1 is LNHDA, CDR2 SQIVND, per germline (reference sequence). The CDR3 coding sequence is TGTGCCAGTAGTCTCCGCCGGGACAGCCGTCTGGTTAACTATGGCTACACCTTC. This translates into CASSLRRDSRLVNYGYTF.

This rearrangement joins TRBV5-4 to TRBJ2-7; unclear D gene. Trimming left V 1 base short and J 1 base short, with 9 bases between. The CDR3 runs to 14 residues. CDR1 SGHNT and CDR2 YYREEE come from the germline V gene (reference sequence). The CDR3 here is CASSLFAESYEQYF. CDR3 in DNA: TGTGCCAGCAGCTTGTTCGCGGAATCCTACGAGCAGTACTTC. The complete variable domain, with remaining parts taken from reference TRBV5-4 and TRBJ2-7, reads ETGVTQSPTHLIKTRGQQVTLRCSSQSGHNTVSWYQQALGQGPQFIFQYYREEENGRGNFPPRFSGLQFPNYSSELNVNALELDDSALYLCASSLFAESYEQYFGPGTRLTVT.

The chain has TRBV4-1 and TRBJ2-7, with TRBD1 identical over 7 bases. CDR1 is MGHRA, CDR2 YSYEKL, per germline. V was pared by 2 bases and J by 3 bases, with 13 bases of the junction left unmatched. This CDR3 contains 17 residues. Here the CDR3 DNA reads TGCGCCAGCAGCCAACGTACGGCACAGGGGATAGTCTACGAGCAGTACTTC. Its translation: CASSQRTAQGIVYEQYF.

The J gene is TRBJ2-7, the V gene TRBV15; D might be TRBD1 (7 bases). V lost 0 bases and J lost 5, with 14 bases in between. Germline-derived CDR1 and CDR2 are LNHNV and YYDKDF (reference sequence). The CDR3 has 15 residues. The CDR3 reads CATSREAQGRNEQYF. CDR3 in DNA: TGTGCCACCAGCAGAGAAGCACAGGGGAGGAACGAGCAGTACTTC. The entire variable domain, with the rest obtained from reference TRBV15 and TRBJ2-7, is as follows: DAMVIQNPRYQVTQFGKPVTLSCSQTLNHNVMYWYQQKSSQAPKLLFHYYDKDFNNEADTPDNFQSRRPNTSFCFLDIRSPGLGDTAMYLCATSREAQGRNEQYFGPGTRLTVT.